One and the same sample provided the 2 T cell receptor beta chains below, sequenced in a study of cytomegalovirus exposure and HLA in healthy donors. The PCR used 60 Vbeta and 13 Jbeta primers. Some clones are missing from TCRdb's copy, which holds only in-frame ones; the method was immunoSEQ multiplex PCR. Found here are nearly 110,000 clones, 60% to 80% of them singletons; the top ten hold 2.8%. The sequencing input was PBMCs. The origin of the receptors is a female donor in good health and CMV-seronegative.

The chain carries TRBV7-6 and TRBJ2-5, with TRBD1 identical over 9 bases. V lost 2 bases to trimming and J lost 6 bases; unmatched junction nucleotides: 10. Germline-derived CDR1 and CDR2 are SGHVS and FNYEAQ. The CDR3 has 16 residues. The CDR3 sequence is CASSLSGTGYQKTQYF. DNA for the CDR3: TGTGCCAGCAGCTTATCTGGGACAGGGTATCAGAAGACCCAGTACTTC.

J is TRBJ1-1 and V is TRBV9; D uncertain. Per germline, CDR1 SGDLS and CDR2 YYNGEE. The CDR3 is 13 amino acids. V dropped 4 bases and J dropped 6 bases, with 13 bases sitting between them. The CDR3 region is CASSPLEGSEAFF. CDR3 sequence (DNA): TGTGCCAGCAGCCCCCTGGAGGGCTCTGAAGCTTTCTTT.